These 14 T cell receptor beta chains share one sample of origin, sequenced in a study of T cell repertoires in cytomegalovirus infection. In TCRdb, the reads were re-called with MiXCR into one record per CDR3 protein. The top ten hold roughly half of the sample, which has 250,000 or so distinct CDR3 sequences, 15% to 20% seen once. Sequencing input: CD8+ T cells from PBMCs. The source of these receptors is a human donor in good health (CMV status not recorded). Some clones in this sample may be carry-over from other donors' samples.

This clonotype was counted at least ten times. The rearrangement uses TRBV14 and TRBJ2-3, with TRBD1 as a possible D gene (6 bases). Trimming stripped 0 bases from V and 5 bases from J, with 15 bases between. The germline V gene has CDR1 SGHDN and CDR2 FVKESK. The CDR3 has 16 amino acids. The CDR3 loop is CASSQEVGAARDTQYF. In nucleotides, the CDR3 is TGTGCCAGCAGCCAAGAAGTGGGGGCGGCTAGAGATACGCAGTATTTT.

This clonotype was seen at least ten times. This chain links TRBV29-1 with TRBJ1-4; unclear D gene. The CDR3 is made up of 13 amino acids. Germline V gives CDR1 SQVTM, CDR2 ANQGSEA. The ends were cut back, 4 bases at V and 5 bases at J, with 11 bases in the middle. CDR3 coding DNA: TGCAGCGTTGTCGGATTCGGGAATGAAAAACTGTTTTTT. It yields the protein CSVVGFGNEKLFF.

The chain couples TRBV4-1 to TRBJ2-1; D not certain. This CDR3 has 18 residues. The V gene's germline CDR1 is MGHRA and CDR2 YSYEKL. Trimming stripped 0 bases from V and 3 bases from J, with 18 bases between. The CDR3 nucleotides read TGCGCCAGCAGCCAAGATGAGGCGCCAGATCTGATCTACAATGAGCAGTTCTTC. This translates into CASSQDEAPDLIYNEQFF.

The sample holds a few counts of this clonotype. The gene calls are TRBV20-1 and TRBJ2-5; D possibly corresponds to TRBD1 (6 bases). The germline CDR1 and CDR2 sequences are DFQATT and SNEGSKA (reference sequence). Trimming took off 3 bases at V and 9 bases at J, with 17 bases between the two ends. The CDR3 length is 13 residues. CDR3 DNA: TGCAGTGCTAGTGCCGGGCAGGGGCAAGCCCAGTACTTC. Translation: CSASAGQGQAQYF.

This chain connects TRBV5-6 to TRBJ2-1; TRBD2 matches 7 bases. The CDR3 length is 13 residues. The germline CDR1 and CDR2 sequences are SGHDT and YYEEEE. V lost 5 bases and J lost 6; bases outside the gene matches: 5. The CDR3 protein is CASRPTGGNEQFF. The CDR3, as DNA: TGTGCCAGCAGACCCACGGGGGGCAATGAGCAGTTCTTC.

The J gene is TRBJ1-1, the V gene TRBV4-1; maybe TRBD1 (6 bases). The CDR3 consists of 13 residues. V lost 3 bases and J lost 4, with 9 bases in between. The germline gives CDR1 MGHRA, CDR2 YSYEKL. The CDR3 is CASSHSGATEAFF. The CDR3 DNA reads as TGCGCCAGCAGCCACTCAGGGGCCACTGAAGCTTTCTTT.

This chain links TRBV5-5 with TRBJ2-7, with D uncertain. V was pared by 7 bases and J by 7 bases, with 21 bases between. The CDR3 covers 14 residues. The germline V gene encodes CDR1 SGHKS and CDR2 YYEKEE (reference sequence). CDR3 bases: TGTGCCAGCGGAGTTGTGCGGACGCTGAGAGAGCAGTACTTC. Translated, it gives CASGVVRTLREQYF.

Details on this clonotype: At one of its ends the junction is not consistent with the germline gene, which may arise from a read error. The gene calls are TRBV6-5 and TRBJ1-1; weak D call: TRBD1 (5 bases). Germline values: CDR1 MNHEY, CDR2 SVGAGI. The CDR3 has 16 amino acids. CDR3 in amino acids: CASSPGPPLLNNEAFF. The CDR3 DNA is TGTGCCAGCAGTCCGGGGCCTCCTTTACTGAACAATGAAGCTTTCTTT.

The chain employs TRBV29-1 and TRBJ2-4, with 7 bases aligning to TRBD2. After removal of 7 bases from V and 8 bases from J, the junction contained 17 bases not matched to a gene. Germline CDR1 SQVTM, CDR2 ANQGSEA. This CDR3 is built from 15 residues. The CDR3 protein is CSAQRAGDARDIQYF. In DNA form, the CDR3 reads TGCAGCGCCCAACGGGCGGGAGACGCAAGGGACATTCAGTACTTC.

This clonotype was seen at least ten times. The chain uses TRBV7-2 and TRBJ2-4; no firm D call. Per germline, CDR1 SGHTA and CDR2 FQGNSA. The CDR3 sequence is 11 residues long. Trimming took 6 bases from V and 5 from J, leaving 5 bases between them. CDR3 sequence (DNA): TGTGCCAGCAGTTCGGAAAACATTCAGTACTTC. This gives the protein CASSSENIQYF.

This clonotype was seen only a few times. V usage is TRBV12-3 or TRBV12-4 and J usage is TRBJ1-3; D call uncertain. This CDR3 contains 14 residues. Trimming cost V 8 bases and J 3 bases, with 14 bases left between them. The CDR3 DNA reads TGTGCCAGCGGGAAAGACGGGAGTGGAAACACCATATATTTT. Residues: CASGKDGSGNTIYF.

This CDR3 reads CSAEQNSYEQYF. The CDR3 region has the DNA TGCAGTGCTGAACAGAACTCCTACGAGCAGTACTTC. This rearrangement joins TRBV20-1 to TRBJ2-7, with D unclear. Germline assignment: CDR1 DFQATT and CDR2 SNEGSKA (reference sequence). The ends were cut back, 5 bases at V and 0 bases at J, with 8 bases in the middle. CDR3 length: 12 amino acids.

The chain recombines TRBV12-3 or TRBV12-4 with TRBJ2-1, with 8 bases matching TRBD2. The V and J ends lost 2 bases and 10 bases, in that order; junction bases with no gene match: 13. CDR3 length equals 16 residues. The CDR3 coding sequence is TGTGCCAGCAGTTTAAGGCGGGGGGTCGCTCCGGGGGAGCAGTTCTTC. The encoded protein is CASSLRRGVAPGEQFF.

This clonotype was counted ten times or more. CDR3 bases: TGTGCCAGCAGCTTAACGGCGGAACACTCCTACAATGAGCAGTTCTTC. Translating it yields CASSLTAEHSYNEQFF. The V call is TRBV7-3, the J call TRBJ2-1; D unclear. V lost 0 bases, J lost 0 bases, and 9 bases lay in between. The CDR3 length is 16 residues. Germline V CDR1 and CDR2: SGHTA, FQGTGA.